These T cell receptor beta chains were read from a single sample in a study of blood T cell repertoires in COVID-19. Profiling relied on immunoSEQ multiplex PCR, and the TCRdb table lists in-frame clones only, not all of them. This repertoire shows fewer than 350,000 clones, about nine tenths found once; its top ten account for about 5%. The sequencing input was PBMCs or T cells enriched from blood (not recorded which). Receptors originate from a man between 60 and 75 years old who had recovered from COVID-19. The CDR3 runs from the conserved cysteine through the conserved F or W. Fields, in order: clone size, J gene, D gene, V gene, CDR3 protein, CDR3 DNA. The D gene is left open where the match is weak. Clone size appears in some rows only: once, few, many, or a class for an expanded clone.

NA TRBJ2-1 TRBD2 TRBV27 CASSRLAGGRYNEQFF TGTGCCAGCAGTCGACTAGCGGGAGGGCGGTACAATGAGCAGTTCTTC
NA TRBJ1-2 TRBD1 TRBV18 CASSPGRGFHGYTF TGTGCCAGCTCACCGGGCAGGGGGTTTCATGGCTACACCTTC
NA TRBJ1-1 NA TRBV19 CASAGLLDENTEAFF TGTGCCAGTGCGGGATTACTAGACGAAAACACTGAAGCTTTCTTT
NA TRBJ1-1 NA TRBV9 CASSVAGNTEAFF TGTGCCAGCAGCGTAGCAGGGAACACTGAAGCTTTCTTT
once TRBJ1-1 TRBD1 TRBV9 CASSVGIGQGGDTEAFF TGTGCCAGCAGCGTTGGGATCGGACAGGGGGGTGACACTGAAGCTTTCTTT
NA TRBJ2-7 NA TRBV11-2 CASSSTQGIYEQYF TGTGCCAGCAGCTCTACCCAGGGGATCTACGAGCAGTACTTC
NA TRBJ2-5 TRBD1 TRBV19 CASSRGQGFQETQYF TGTGCCAGTAGTAGGGGACAGGGATTTCAAGAGACCCAGTACTTC
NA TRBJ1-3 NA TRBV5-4 CASSLQGPGNTIYF TGTGCCAGCAGCTTGCAGGGGCCTGGAAACACCATATATTTT
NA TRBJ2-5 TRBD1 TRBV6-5 CASRQTGGQETQYF TGTGCCAGCAGGCAAACAGGGGGTCAAGAGACCCAGTACTTC
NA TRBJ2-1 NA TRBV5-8 CASSSPGGLRASYNEQFF TGTGCCAGCAGCTCCCCCGGCGGACTGCGCGCCTCCTACAATGAGCAGTTCTTC
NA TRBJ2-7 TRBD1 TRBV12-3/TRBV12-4 CASSTGQGYEQYF TGTGCCAGCAGCACGGGACAGGGATACGAGCAGTACTTC
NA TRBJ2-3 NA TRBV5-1 CASSLAGTRGLTDTQYF TGCGCCAGCAGCTTGGCAGGAACCAGGGGATTGACAGATACGCAGTATTTT
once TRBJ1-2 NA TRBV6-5 CASSYSGQPAKSGYTF TGTGCCAGCAGTTACTCTGGACAACCAGCGAAATCGGGCTACACCTTC
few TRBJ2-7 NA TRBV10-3 CAIGGQNEQYF TGTGCCATCGGAGGGCAGAACGAGCAGTACTTC
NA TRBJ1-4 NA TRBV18 CASSPGRAGANEKLFF TGTGCCAGCTCACCAGGCAGGGCTGGGGCTAATGAAAAACTGTTTTTT
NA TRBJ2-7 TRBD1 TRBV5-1 CASSLAGQSSYEQYF TGCGCCAGCAGCTTGGCGGGACAGAGCTCCTACGAGCAGTACTTC
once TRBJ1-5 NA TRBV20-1 CSASLGQNNQPQHF TGCAGTGCTAGTTTAGGACAGAACAATCAGCCCCAGCATTTT
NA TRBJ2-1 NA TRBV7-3 CASSPQARQGYEQFF TGTGCCAGCAGCCCCCAAGCGCGGCAAGGATATGAGCAGTTCTTC
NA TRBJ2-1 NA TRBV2 CASNRERREQFF TGTGCCAGCAATAGGGAGCGCCGTGAGCAGTTCTTC
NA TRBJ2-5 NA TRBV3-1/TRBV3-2 CASSTHRETETQYF TGTGCCAGCAGCACCCACAGGGAAACAGAGACCCAGTACTTC
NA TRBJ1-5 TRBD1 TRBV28 CASSSGDRGPQHF TGTGCCAGCAGCTCAGGGGACAGGGGGCCCCAGCATTTT
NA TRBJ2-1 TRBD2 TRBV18 CASSPRTGLASNEQFF TGTGCCAGCTCACCACGGACCGGACTAGCGTCGAATGAGCAGTTCTTC
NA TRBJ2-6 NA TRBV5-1 CASSLFEARGANVLTF TGCGCCAGCAGCTTGTTTGAGGCGCGCGGGGCCAACGTCCTGACTTTC
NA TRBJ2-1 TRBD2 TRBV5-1 CASSPLSGSIYEQFF TGCGCCAGCAGCCCGCTGAGCGGGAGTATCTATGAGCAGTTCTTC
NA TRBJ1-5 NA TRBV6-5 CASRDRTSNQPQHF TGTGCCAGCAGAGATCGGACAAGCAATCAGCCCCAGCATTTT
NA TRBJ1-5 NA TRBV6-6 CASSYSPRDMDQPQHF TGTGCCAGCAGTTACTCGCCCCGGGACATGGATCAGCCCCAGCATTTT
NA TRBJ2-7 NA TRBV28 CATRGTRDEQYF TGTGCCACCCGGGGAACGAGGGACGAGCAGTACTTC
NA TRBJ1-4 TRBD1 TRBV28 CASSWVRLRGSDEKLFF TGTGCCAGCAGTTGGGTCCGGCTCAGGGGGAGTGATGAAAAACTGTTTTTT
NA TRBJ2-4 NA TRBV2 CASSVQGNIQYF TGTGCCAGCAGTGTTCAGGGAAACATTCAGTACTTC
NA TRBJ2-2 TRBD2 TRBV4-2 CASSQDPGGATGELFF TGTGCCAGCAGCCAAGACCCGGGAGGGGCTACCGGGGAGCTGTTTTTT
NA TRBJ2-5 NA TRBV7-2 CASSLRLGRETQYF TGTGCCAGCAGCTTAAGGCTAGGTAGGGAGACCCAGTACTTC
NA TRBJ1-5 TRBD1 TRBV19 CASSMRGLGQPQHF TGTGCCAGTAGTATGAGGGGGCTAGGCCAGCCCCAGCATTTT
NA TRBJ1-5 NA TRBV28 CASSSAWSSNQPQHF TGTGCCAGCAGTTCGGCGTGGAGTAGCAATCAGCCCCAGCATTTT
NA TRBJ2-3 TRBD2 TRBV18 CASSRTSKQVTQYF TGTGCCAGCTCACGGACTAGCAAGCAGGTTACGCAGTATTTT
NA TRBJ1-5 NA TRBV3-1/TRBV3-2 CASSQGHTHQPQHF TGTGCCAGCAGCCAAGGACATACCCATCAGCCCCAGCATTTT
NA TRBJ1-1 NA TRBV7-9 CASSFFTGMNTEAFF TGTGCCAGCAGCTTCTTCACAGGGATGAACACTGAAGCTTTCTTT
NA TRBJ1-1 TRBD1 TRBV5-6 CASSFSDRDTEAFF TGTGCCAGCAGCTTCAGCGACAGGGACACTGAAGCTTTCTTT
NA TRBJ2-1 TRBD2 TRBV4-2 CASKGLAGDNEQFF TGTGCCAGCAAGGGACTAGCGGGAGACAATGAGCAGTTCTTC
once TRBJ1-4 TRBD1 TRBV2 CASLEQGLANEKLFF TGTGCCAGCCTTGAACAGGGGCTGGCTAATGAAAAACTGTTTTTT
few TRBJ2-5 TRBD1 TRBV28 CASSHPTGGRETQYF TGTGCCAGCAGTCACCCTACAGGGGGCCGAGAGACCCAGTACTTC
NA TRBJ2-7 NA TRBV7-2 CASSTVGGYEQYF TGTGCCAGCAGCACCGTGGGGGGCTACGAGCAGTACTTC
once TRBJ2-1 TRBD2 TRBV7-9 CASSPRLAYSYNEQFF TGTGCCAGCAGCCCGAGACTAGCGTACTCCTACAATGAGCAGTTCTTC
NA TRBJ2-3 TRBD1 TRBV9 CASSPRQGNAGTDTQYF TGTGCCAGCAGCCCAAGACAGGGGAATGCAGGCACAGATACGCAGTATTTT
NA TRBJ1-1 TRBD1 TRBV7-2 CASSLWAGGTEAFF TGTGCCAGCAGCTTATGGGCAGGGGGCACTGAAGCTTTCTTT
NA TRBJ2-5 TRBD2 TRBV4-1 CASRLRELAETQYF TGCGCCAGCAGGTTGCGGGAGTTGGCGGAGACCCAGTACTTC
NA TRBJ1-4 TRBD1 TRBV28 CASSLEGGTDEKLFF TGTGCCAGCAGTTTAGAAGGGGGCACAGATGAAAAACTGTTTTTT
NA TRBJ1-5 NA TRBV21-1 CASSRSGQANQPQHF TGTGCCAGCAGCCGCAGCGGACAGGCCAATCAGCCCCAGCATTTT
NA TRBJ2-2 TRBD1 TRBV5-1 CASSFLQGGNTGELFF TGCGCCAGCAGCTTCTTACAGGGGGGAAACACCGGGGAGCTGTTTTTT
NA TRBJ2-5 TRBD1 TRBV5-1 CASSLESGTGQETQYF TGCGCCAGCAGCTTGGAATCAGGGACAGGTCAAGAGACCCAGTACTTC
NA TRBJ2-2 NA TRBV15 CATSRDLSVGRANTGELFF TGTGCCACCAGCAGAGATCTCTCGGTTGGGCGGGCGAACACCGGGGAGCTGTTTTTT
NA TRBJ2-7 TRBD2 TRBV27 CASSLKGPGTSGSSYEQYF TGTGCCAGCAGTTTAAAGGGCCCCGGGACTAGCGGGTCGTCCTACGAGCAGTACTTC
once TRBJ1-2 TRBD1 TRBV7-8 CASSLRGRGRANYGYTF TGTGCCAGCAGCTTAAGAGGCAGGGGGCGGGCTAACTATGGCTACACCTTC